These T cell receptor beta chains were read from a single sample in a study of cytomegalovirus exposure and HLA in healthy donors. Measured with immunoSEQ multiplex PCR; TCRdb has only the in-frame clones, and not every one. The table records 65,000 or so clones, approximately 93% of them present only once. The sample comprised PBMCs. The receptors were gathered from a man younger than 35 in good health and CMV-seropositive. Both conserved end residues are part of each CDR3. A D gene is named only where the DNA matches it firmly. Rows give clone size only sometimes, using once, few, many, or a class for an expanded clone.

J gene: TRBJ1-4
clone size: -
V gene: TRBV4-1
D gene: -
CDR3 protein: CASSQDQVSAGGEKLFF
CDR3 DNA: TGCGCCAGCAGCCAAGATCAGGTTAGCGCAGGTGGAGAAAAACTGTTTTTT

J gene: TRBJ2-1
clone size: once
V gene: TRBV19
D gene: TRBD1
CDR3 protein: CASSMMQGAGYNEQFF
CDR3 DNA: TGTGCCAGTAGTATGATGCAGGGGGCGGGGTACAATGAGCAGTTCTTC

J gene: TRBJ2-1
clone size: -
V gene: TRBV2
D gene: -
CDR3 protein: CASSEMKTVYNEQFF
CDR3 DNA: TGTGCCAGCAGTGAAATGAAGACAGTATACAATGAGCAGTTCTTC

J gene: TRBJ2-7
clone size: -
V gene: TRBV7-9
D gene: -
CDR3 protein: CASSDWGFEQYF
CDR3 DNA: TGTGCCAGCAGCGACTGGGGCTTTGAGCAGTACTTC

J gene: TRBJ2-3
clone size: -
V gene: TRBV6-4
D gene: TRBD2
CDR3 protein: CASSSGTSGNTQYF
CDR3 DNA: TGTGCCAGCAGCTCCGGGACTAGCGGGAATACGCAGTATTTT

J gene: TRBJ2-2
clone size: -
V gene: TRBV11-2
D gene: -
CDR3 protein: CASSLDIRRVGTGELFF
CDR3 DNA: TGTGCCAGCAGCTTAGATATCAGGAGGGTGGGGACCGGGGAGCTGTTTTTT

J gene: TRBJ1-1
clone size: -
V gene: TRBV4-1
D gene: -
CDR3 protein: CASSQGRPGLLSAEAFF
CDR3 DNA: TGCGCCAGCAGCCAAGGCCGGCCAGGGCTTTTGTCGGCTGAAGCTTTCTTT

J gene: TRBJ1-2
clone size: -
V gene: TRBV13
D gene: TRBD1
CDR3 protein: CASSFISSTGFYGYTF
CDR3 DNA: TGTGCCAGCAGTTTTATCAGCTCGACAGGGTTTTATGGCTACACCTTC

J gene: TRBJ2-2
clone size: -
V gene: TRBV11-2
D gene: TRBD2
CDR3 protein: CASSLDAGGGYTGELFF
CDR3 DNA: TGTGCCAGCAGCTTAGATGCCGGCGGGGGATACACCGGGGAGCTGTTTTTT

J gene: TRBJ2-5
clone size: -
V gene: TRBV6-5
D gene: -
CDR3 protein: CASRLSGGQETQYF
CDR3 DNA: TGTGCCAGCAGGCTATCCGGGGGCCAAGAGACCCAGTACTTC

J gene: TRBJ2-1
clone size: -
V gene: TRBV27
D gene: TRBD2
CDR3 protein: CASSSIGLVPVSSYNEQFF
CDR3 DNA: TGTGCCAGCAGCAGTATAGGACTAGTCCCAGTTAGCTCCTACAATGAGCAGTTCTTC

J gene: TRBJ2-7
clone size: -
V gene: TRBV19
D gene: -
CDR3 protein: CASSLSAGFDYEQYF
CDR3 DNA: TGTGCCAGTAGTCTGTCGGCAGGTTTCGATTACGAGCAGTACTTC

J gene: TRBJ2-3
clone size: -
V gene: TRBV7-9
D gene: TRBD2
CDR3 protein: CASSSSQREGRDTQYF
CDR3 DNA: TGTGCCAGCAGCTCCTCTCAGCGGGAGGGCCGTGATACGCAGTATTTT

J gene: TRBJ2-2
clone size: -
V gene: TRBV4-2
D gene: -
CDR3 protein: CASRLNAGLANTGELFF
CDR3 DNA: TGTGCCAGCAGGCTTAATGCGGGACTGGCGAACACCGGGGAGCTGTTTTTT

J gene: TRBJ2-7
clone size: -
V gene: TRBV28
D gene: TRBD1
CDR3 protein: CASTGTATYEQYF
CDR3 DNA: TGTGCCAGCACCGGGACAGCAACCTACGAGCAGTACTTC

J gene: TRBJ1-1
clone size: -
V gene: TRBV7-6
D gene: TRBD1
CDR3 protein: CASSSRLGTDLEAFF
CDR3 DNA: TGTGCCAGCAGCTCCAGGCTAGGGACAGATCTTGAAGCTTTCTTT

J gene: TRBJ2-2
clone size: -
V gene: TRBV10-3
D gene: -
CDR3 protein: CAISEPGQSSWELFF
CDR3 DNA: TGTGCCATCAGTGAACCCGGACAGTCCAGCTGGGAGCTGTTTTTT

J gene: TRBJ1-2
clone size: -
V gene: TRBV28
D gene: TRBD1
CDR3 protein: CASMVPEQGLGYGYTF
CDR3 DNA: TGTGCCAGCATGGTGCCAGAACAGGGGTTAGGCTATGGCTACACCTTC

J gene: TRBJ2-1
clone size: -
V gene: TRBV5-6
D gene: TRBD1
CDR3 protein: CASSLGVWTGEGFF
CDR3 DNA: TGTGCCAGCAGCTTGGGGGTTTGGACAGGGGAGGGGTTCTTC

J gene: TRBJ2-2
clone size: once
V gene: TRBV6-5
D gene: -
CDR3 protein: CASSSADQGIRELFF
CDR3 DNA: TGTGCCAGCAGCTCCGCGGACCAGGGAATCCGGGAGCTGTTTTTT

J gene: TRBJ2-2
clone size: -
V gene: TRBV10-1
D gene: TRBD1
CDR3 protein: CASSEGPGGKTGELFF
CDR3 DNA: TGCGCCAGCAGTGAGGGGCCAGGGGGCAAAACCGGGGAGCTGTTTTTT

J gene: TRBJ2-7
clone size: -
V gene: TRBV29-1
D gene: -
CDR3 protein: CSVEGSGFRREQYF
CDR3 DNA: TGCAGCGTTGAAGGGAGTGGCTTCCGCCGGGAGCAGTACTTC

J gene: TRBJ1-1
clone size: -
V gene: TRBV27
D gene: -
CDR3 protein: CASGGTEAFF
CDR3 DNA: TGTGCCAGCGGCGGTACTGAAGCTTTCTTT

J gene: TRBJ2-7
clone size: -
V gene: TRBV7-3
D gene: TRBD1
CDR3 protein: CASSETGGGYEQYF
CDR3 DNA: TGTGCCAGCAGCGAAACAGGGGGCGGTTACGAGCAGTACTTC

J gene: TRBJ1-2
clone size: -
V gene: TRBV2
D gene: -
CDR3 protein: CASNERGGYTF
CDR3 DNA: TGTGCCAGCAACGAGAGGGGGGGCTACACCTTC

J gene: TRBJ2-1
clone size: -
V gene: TRBV5-1
D gene: TRBD2
CDR3 protein: CASRTLANNEQFF
CDR3 DNA: TGCGCCAGCAGAACACTAGCGAACAATGAGCAGTTCTTC

J gene: TRBJ2-1
clone size: few
V gene: TRBV19
D gene: TRBD2
CDR3 protein: CASSMVFGLADKRSSYNEQFF
CDR3 DNA: TGTGCCAGTAGTATGGTGTTCGGACTAGCGGATAAGAGAAGCTCCTACAATGAGCAGTTCTTC

J gene: TRBJ2-7
clone size: -
V gene: TRBV9
D gene: TRBD1
CDR3 protein: CASTAGTGGGEQYF
CDR3 DNA: TGTGCCAGCACCGCCGGGACAGGGGGCGGCGAGCAGTACTTC

J gene: TRBJ1-4
clone size: once
V gene: TRBV30
D gene: -
CDR3 protein: CACLRIGSNEKLFF
CDR3 DNA: TGTGCCTGCTTACGGATCGGGAGTAATGAAAAACTGTTTTTT

J gene: TRBJ1-2
clone size: once
V gene: TRBV4-2
D gene: -
CDR3 protein: CASSQDYSVGGHGYTF
CDR3 DNA: TGTGCCAGCAGCCAAGATTATTCCGTCGGGGGTCACGGCTACACCTTC

J gene: TRBJ2-6
clone size: -
V gene: TRBV4-1
D gene: TRBD2
CDR3 protein: CASSQASGRQLRYSGANVLTF
CDR3 DNA: TGCGCCAGCAGCCAAGCGAGCGGGAGACAACTCCGATACTCTGGGGCCAACGTCCTGACTTTC

J gene: TRBJ2-3
clone size: few
V gene: TRBV7-3
D gene: TRBD2
CDR3 protein: CASSPGGTSGGGTDTQYF
CDR3 DNA: TGTGCCAGCAGCCCAGGGGGGACTAGCGGTGGTGGGACAGATACGCAGTATTTT

J gene: TRBJ2-7
clone size: once
V gene: TRBV6-5
D gene: -
CDR3 protein: CASSYSAGQIDYEQYF
CDR3 DNA: TGTGCCAGCAGTTACTCCGCGGGACAGATAGACTACGAGCAGTACTTC

J gene: TRBJ2-7
clone size: -
V gene: TRBV7-9
D gene: -
CDR3 protein: CASSFGRVVHEQYF
CDR3 DNA: TGTGCCAGCAGCTTCGGCAGGGTGGTCCACGAGCAGTACTTC

J gene: TRBJ1-2
clone size: -
V gene: TRBV19
D gene: TRBD1
CDR3 protein: CASSPSTGNGYTF
CDR3 DNA: TGTGCCAGTAGTCCTTCGACAGGGAATGGCTACACCTTC

J gene: TRBJ2-3
clone size: once
V gene: TRBV5-4
D gene: TRBD2
CDR3 protein: CASSRRGGSDTQYF
CDR3 DNA: TGTGCCAGCAGTAGGCGGGGGGGCTCAGATACGCAGTATTTT

J gene: TRBJ2-7
clone size: -
V gene: TRBV5-1
D gene: TRBD2
CDR3 protein: CASSSGLAGDQVYEQYF
CDR3 DNA: TGCGCCAGCAGCTCCGGACTAGCGGGAGATCAAGTATACGAGCAGTACTTC

J gene: TRBJ2-7
clone size: -
V gene: TRBV7-9
D gene: -
CDR3 protein: CASSKGRDSYEQYF
CDR3 DNA: TGTGCCTCATCAAAGGGCAGGGATTCCTACGAGCAGTACTTC

J gene: TRBJ2-1
clone size: -
V gene: TRBV7-2
D gene: -
CDR3 protein: CASSLDERRVQFF
CDR3 DNA: TGTGCCAGCAGCTTGGACGAGAGGAGGGTACAGTTCTTC

J gene: TRBJ1-1
clone size: -
V gene: TRBV18
D gene: TRBD1
CDR3 protein: CASSTWVGTVNTEAFF
CDR3 DNA: TGTGCCAGCTCAACGTGGGTTGGGACAGTGAACACTGAAGCTTTCTTT

J gene: TRBJ1-1
clone size: -
V gene: TRBV19
D gene: TRBD1
CDR3 protein: CASKAGQGQNTEAFF
CDR3 DNA: TGTGCCAGTAAGGCCGGACAGGGACAGAACACTGAAGCTTTCTTT

J gene: TRBJ2-5
clone size: -
V gene: TRBV27
D gene: TRBD2
CDR3 protein: CASSAKLAAQETQYF
CDR3 DNA: TGTGCCAGCAGCGCGAAGCTAGCGGCTCAAGAGACCCAGTACTTC

J gene: TRBJ1-1
clone size: -
V gene: TRBV14
D gene: TRBD1
CDR3 protein: CASSQVQGAPDYEAFF
CDR3 DNA: TGTGCCAGCAGCCAAGTTCAGGGGGCGCCGGATTATGAAGCTTTCTTT

J gene: TRBJ2-2
clone size: -
V gene: TRBV11-2
D gene: TRBD1
CDR3 protein: CASSRVGQGYTGELFF
CDR3 DNA: TGTGCCAGCAGCCGCGTGGGACAGGGATACACCGGGGAGCTGTTTTTT

J gene: TRBJ2-7
clone size: -
V gene: TRBV27
D gene: -
CDR3 protein: CASSLGGNGSFYEQYF
CDR3 DNA: TGTGCCAGCAGTTTAGGAGGAAACGGGAGTTTCTACGAGCAGTACTTC

J gene: TRBJ2-5
clone size: -
V gene: TRBV19
D gene: -
CDR3 protein: CASTQQGSETQYF
CDR3 DNA: TGTGCCAGTACCCAACAGGGTTCGGAGACCCAGTACTTC

J gene: TRBJ1-3
clone size: -
V gene: TRBV12-5
D gene: -
CDR3 protein: CASGLVPGKQIGNTIYF
CDR3 DNA: TGTGCTAGTGGTTTGGTACCCGGTAAACAGATCGGAAACACCATATATTTT

J gene: TRBJ2-7
clone size: -
V gene: TRBV27
D gene: TRBD2
CDR3 protein: CATRNGGGSYEQYF
CDR3 DNA: TGTGCCACCCGAAACGGGGGGGGCTCCTACGAGCAGTACTTC

J gene: TRBJ2-3
clone size: -
V gene: TRBV2
D gene: TRBD1
CDR3 protein: CASFHRGASTDTQYF
CDR3 DNA: TGTGCCAGCTTCCACAGGGGTGCTAGCACAGATACGCAGTATTTT

J gene: TRBJ1-1
clone size: -
V gene: TRBV19
D gene: -
CDR3 protein: CASSILSSNTEAFF
CDR3 DNA: TGTGCCAGTAGTATTCTAAGCTCCAACACTGAAGCTTTCTTT

J gene: TRBJ2-3
clone size: once
V gene: TRBV11-3
D gene: -
CDR3 protein: CASSPGIAGTDTQYF
CDR3 DNA: TGTGCCAGCAGCCCCGGGATAGCGGGCACAGATACGCAGTATTTT

J gene: TRBJ2-5
clone size: -
V gene: TRBV4-2
D gene: TRBD2
CDR3 protein: CASSQDFSGGAGETQYF
CDR3 DNA: TGTGCCAGCAGCCAAGATTTTAGCGGGGGGGCCGGGGAGACCCAGTACTTC